Each of the 15 T cell receptor beta chains below was sequenced from the same sample in a study of blood T cell repertoires in COVID-19. Sequencing was performed with immunoSEQ multiplex PCR; in TCRdb, only in-frame clones are kept and a portion is missing. The sample includes about 260,000 clones, 86% of them seen just once. Sequenced material: peripheral blood. The receptor set was obtained from a man aged 40-50 years who had recovered from COVID-19.

The chain recombines TRBV19 with TRBJ2-7; 8 bases line up with TRBD1. V shed 6 bases and J 4 bases; nucleotides not matched to a gene: 11. There are 15 residues in the CDR3. Germline CDR1 and CDR2: LNHDA and SQIVND (reference sequence). The CDR3 sequence: CASSPPRTGRYEQYF. The CDR3 DNA reads TGTGCCAGTAGCCCCCCCCGGACAGGGCGATACGAGCAGTACTTC.

This clone was seen only a few times. V and J are TRBV5-6 and TRBJ2-3; no firm D call. Germline CDR1 is SGHDT and CDR2 is YYEEEE. V was pared by 2 bases and J by 2 bases, with 6 bases between. The CDR3 totals 13 residues. CDR3 DNA sequence: TGTGCCAGCAGCTTTTCTTCCACAGATACGCAGTATTTT. It specifies CASSFSSTDTQYF.

The J gene is TRBJ2-5, the V gene TRBV5-1, with no clear D. The V and J ends lost 4 bases and 4 bases respectively, with 14 bases between them. The CDR3 extends over 14 amino acids. The germline gives CDR1 SGHRS, CDR2 YFSETQ. The CDR3 region is CASSLGPLRETQYF. The DNA for the CDR3 is TGCGCCAGCAGCCTGGGTCCTCTTAGAGAGACCCAGTACTTC.

V usage is TRBV12-3 or TRBV12-4 and J usage is TRBJ2-3, with D perhaps matching TRBD2 (6 bases). The CDR3 spans 12 residues. V lost 3 bases and J lost 8, with 9 bases in between. The CDR3 loop reads CASSLTGGTQYF. CDR3 DNA: TGTGCCAGCAGTTTGACCGGGGGTACGCAGTATTTT.

The chain has TRBV29-1 and TRBJ1-1; D uncertain. Trimming pared 4 bases from V and 3 bases from J, leaving 9 bases between. From germline, CDR1 is SQVTM and CDR2 ANQGSEA. The length of the CDR3 is 12 residues. For the CDR3, the DNA is TGCAGCGTTGTTTCCGGGTACACTGAAGCTTTCTTT. Encoded protein: CSVVSGYTEAFF.

This clone was recorded once. The chain has TRBV2 and TRBJ2-1, with D possibly TRBD2 on 7 matching bases. CDR1 SNHLY and CDR2 FYNNEI come from the germline V gene. The germline V and J ends were trimmed by 3 bases and 7 bases, with 10 bases remaining between them. The CDR3 length is 13 residues. The CDR3 spells CASSERGRNEQFF. CDR3 sequence (DNA): TGTGCCAGCAGTGAGCGGGGGCGTAATGAGCAGTTCTTC.

V gene TRBV11-2 combines with J gene TRBJ2-3; 13 nucleotides line up with TRBD2. Germline CDR1 is SGHAT and CDR2 is FQNNGV. The CDR3 is 17 amino acids. Trimming removed 7 bases from V and 5 bases from J; junction bases left unmatched: 12. CDR3 coding DNA: TGTGCCAGCACCCACGTTACTAGCGGGGGGGAACGAGATACGCAGTATTTT. It translates to CASTHVTSGGERDTQYF.

The chain combines TRBV11-1 with TRBJ1-6; no reliable D call. V was clipped by 5 bases and J by 5 bases, with 13 bases between them. The CDR3 totals 15 residues. CDR1 and CDR2 from the germline V gene are SGHAT and FQDESV (reference sequence). The CDR3 region has the DNA TGTGCCAGCAGCGTCCGACTATCACATAATTCACCCCTCCACTTT. It is translated as CASSVRLSHNSPLHF.

V and J are TRBV5-6 and TRBJ2-5, with TRBD2 matching over 8 bases. Germline assignment: CDR1 SGHDT and CDR2 YYEEEE. V lost 4 bases to trimming and J lost 1 base; unmatched junction nucleotides: 9. The CDR3 is 16 amino acids. CDR3: CASSRLGLGFQETQYF. For the CDR3, the DNA is TGTGCCAGCAGCCGTCTGGGACTAGGTTTCCAAGAGACCCAGTACTTC.

The chain joins TRBV18 to TRBJ1-2; the D gene is possibly TRBD1 (6 bases). CDR3 size: 13 residues. Trimming pared 3 bases from V and 3 bases from J, leaving 8 bases between. Germline CDR1 and CDR2: KGHSH and LQKENI. CDR3 loop: CASSPSGDYGYTF. The DNA of the CDR3 is TGTGCCAGCTCACCGTCAGGGGACTATGGCTACACCTTC.

The chain combines TRBV2 with TRBJ2-3; D possibly corresponds to TRBD2 (6 bases). The V end was cut by 4 bases, the J end by 2 bases, with 13 bases between. The CDR3 length is 15 residues. The germline V gene encodes CDR1 SNHLY and CDR2 FYNNEI. The CDR3 spells CASSGPSEYTDTQYF. The CDR3 region has the DNA TGTGCCAGCAGTGGCCCTAGCGAGTACACAGATACGCAGTATTTT.

This clone appeared once. CDR3 protein: CASSPAGDEQYF. The CDR3 DNA sequence: TGTGCCAGCAGCCCAGCGGGGGACGAGCAGTACTTC. The chain employs TRBV9 and TRBJ2-7; TRBD2 matches 8 bases. Losses at the gene ends were 4 bases for V and 5 bases for J; bases not matched to a gene: 2. The germline V gene has CDR1 SGDLS and CDR2 YYNGEE. The CDR3 is made up of 12 amino acids.

The DNA for the CDR3 is TGTGCCAGCATCGGAGGGAAATCCTACAATGAGCAGTTCTTC. Its protein is CASIGGKSYNEQFF. The rearrangement links TRBV6-5 to TRBJ2-1; tentatively, D is TRBD2 (6 bases). CDR1 and CDR2 (germline): MNHEY, SVGAGI. This CDR3 contains 14 residues. The V gene lost 7 bases and the J gene lost 1 base, with 11 bases spanning the gap.

This clone was seen a single time. The V gene is TRBV7-6, the J gene TRBJ2-3; 12 bases align to TRBD2. The ends lost 5 bases at V and 7 bases at J; junction bases unmatched: 10. The CDR3 runs 16 residues. Germline loops: CDR1 SGHVS, CDR2 FNYEAQ. This CDR3 is CASSPIGTSGRNTQYF. In DNA, the CDR3 is TGTGCCAGCAGCCCAATCGGGACTAGCGGGCGGAATACGCAGTATTTT.

In its sample, this clone was seen a few times. The chain couples TRBV19 to TRBJ2-7; 9 positions agree with TRBD2. The CDR3 length is 15 residues. V lost 5 bases to trimming and J lost 2 bases; unmatched junction nucleotides: 7. Germline assignment: CDR1 LNHDA and CDR2 SQIVND (reference sequence). This CDR3 is CASSFTSGFAYEQYF. The DNA of the CDR3 is TGTGCCAGTAGTTTCACTAGCGGGTTTGCCTACGAGCAGTACTTC.